The next 19 T cell receptor beta chains were all read from a single sample in a study of shared clonotypes between healthy human individuals. Generated by immunoSEQ multiplex PCR, the TCRdb table keeps only in-frame clones and is missing some. This sample yields roughly 2.5 million clones, of which roughly nine tenths are seen a single time; under 0.15% belongs to the top ten. Material: naive CD4+ T cells sorted from blood. The subset was: CD45RA+ positively selected. These receptor sequences come from a man in his late teens or twenties in good health.

In this sample, this clone turned up a few times. The identical CDR3 is also encoded by other nucleotide sequences in the sample. The rearrangement joins TRBV10-3 to TRBJ1-1; tentative D call: TRBD1 (6 bases). The germline gives CDR1 ENHRY, CDR2 SYGVKD. V lost 8 bases, J lost 0 bases, and 10 bases lay in between. This CDR3 contains 13 residues. The CDR3 reads CAIRQGMNTEAFF. The CDR3 coding sequence is TGTGCCATCCGCCAGGGGATGAACACTGAAGCTTTCTTT.

This rearrangement joins TRBV7-9 to TRBJ2-3; D tentatively reads TRBD1 or TRBD2 (6 bases each). Germline V lookup: CDR1 SEHNR, CDR2 FQNEAQ (reference sequence). V was clipped by 5 bases and J by 4 bases, with 16 bases between them. The CDR3 is made up of 15 amino acids. CDR3 nucleotides: TGTGCCAGCAGCCCCCAGGGGCGGGAAGCAGATACGCAGTATTTT. Residues: CASSPQGREADTQYF.

This chain joins TRBV6-1 and TRBJ2-7, with D hard to call. Trimming removed 7 bases at V and 1 base at J, with 14 bases between. The germline gives CDR1 MNHNS, CDR2 SASEGT. This CDR3 comprises 14 residues. CDR3 DNA sequence: TGTGCCAGCACGTACACAGTCCGATCCTACGAGCAGTACTTC. This codes for CASTYTVRSYEQYF.

The V and J genes are TRBV7-2 and TRBJ2-1, with 9 bases identical to TRBD2. The CDR3 is made up of 15 amino acids. After removal of 3 bases from V and 7 bases from J, the junction contained 7 bases not matched to a gene. The V gene's germline CDR1 is SGHTA and CDR2 FQGNSA. The CDR3 region has the DNA TGTGCCAGCAGCTTTTCCGGCGGGGGGGAAAATGAGCAGTTCTTC. Amino acids: CASSFSGGGENEQFF.

J is TRBJ2-7 and V is TRBV28; D may be TRBD1 (6 bases). Germline CDR1 MDHEN, CDR2 SYDVKM. CDR3 length: 15 residues. V lost 3 bases and J 10 bases, leaving 22 bases between the germline ends. In DNA, the CDR3 is TGTGCCAGCAGTTTCCCTGCCGGGGCAGGGGATATTCAGTACTTC. Translated: CASSFPAGAGDIQYF.

The J gene is TRBJ1-2, the V gene TRBV7-2; D may be TRBD1 (5 bases). The CDR3 runs to 14 residues. CDR1 is SGHTA, CDR2 FQGNSA, per germline. Trimming took off 1 base at V and 2 bases at J, with 8 bases between the two ends. The CDR3 DNA reads as TGTGCCAGCAGCTTAGAGGAGGGGAACTATGGCTACACCTTC. It encodes CASSLEEGNYGYTF.

The CDR3 reads CASSRQRNTEAFF. CDR3 nucleotides: TGCGCCAGCAGTAGACAGAGAAACACTGAAGCTTTCTTT. The genes are TRBV4-1 and TRBJ1-1, with TRBD1 as a possible D gene (5 bases). This CDR3 contains 13 residues. V gave up 6 bases and J gave up 2 bases, with 10 bases separating them. Germline V gene data show CDR1 as MGHRA and CDR2 as YSYEKL.

The chain recombines TRBV7-2 with TRBJ2-1; perhaps TRBD1 as D (5 bases). V was cut by 5 bases and J by 4 bases, with 12 bases left in between. Germline lookup yields CDR1 SGHTA and CDR2 FQGNSA. The CDR3 sequence is 14 residues long. This CDR3 reads CASSPSRAYNEQFF. DNA for the CDR3: TGTGCCAGCAGCCCAAGCAGGGCGTACAATGAGCAGTTCTTC.

The chain uses TRBV5-4 and TRBJ2-5; D not certain. This CDR3 spans 13 amino acids. Germline V lookup: CDR1 SGHNT, CDR2 YYREEE (reference sequence). Trimming removed 5 bases at V and 0 bases at J, with 8 bases between. CDR3 sequence reads: CASSKSYQETQYF. The CDR3 DNA sequence: TGTGCCAGCAGTAAATCGTACCAAGAGACCCAGTACTTC.

The CDR3: CASSLSLAGGYSYNEQFF. For the CDR3, the DNA is TGTGCCAGCAGCTTATCTTTGGCGGGGGGTTACTCCTACAATGAGCAGTTCTTC. The chain joins TRBV7-8 to TRBJ2-1, with 8 bases that match TRBD2. In germline, CDR1 is SGHVS, CDR2 FQNEAQ. The CDR3 is 18 amino acids. Germline trimming cut 2 bases from V and 0 bases from J; bases unmatched to any gene: 9.

The rearrangement uses TRBV12-5 and TRBJ2-1, with 7 bases fitting TRBD2. The CDR3 extends over 16 amino acids. The germline CDR1 and CDR2 sequences are LGHNT and FRNRAP. V shed 0 bases, J shed 7 bases, and the junction held 9 bases outside the gene matches. CDR3 sequence reads: CASGLVLGREINEQFF. In nucleotides, the CDR3 is TGTGCTAGTGGTTTGGTACTTGGGCGGGAGATAAATGAGCAGTTCTTC.

The CDR3 here is CASSIRAGAWDEQFF. In DNA form, the CDR3 reads TGTGCCAGTAGTATACGGGCGGGAGCTTGGGATGAGCAGTTCTTC. V gene TRBV19 combines with J gene TRBJ2-1, with TRBD2 matching over 7 bases. Germline V gives CDR1 LNHDA, CDR2 SQIVND (reference sequence). This CDR3 is built from 15 residues. Trimming took 2 bases from V and 8 from J; bases not matched to a gene: 9. Full variable domain (outside the CDR3, taken from reference TRBV19 and TRBJ2-1): DGGITQSPKYLFRKEGQNVTLSCEQNLNHDAMYWYRQDPGQGLRLIYYSQIVNDFQKGDIAEGYSVSREKKESFPLTVTSAQKNPTAFYLCASSIRAGAWDEQFFGPGTRLTVL.

To note about this clone: Other DNA sequences in this specimen translate into the identical CDR3. This chain joins TRBV2 and TRBJ2-3, with 8 bases aligning to TRBD1. V shed 6 bases and J 3 bases; nucleotides not matched to a gene: 5. Germline V gene data show CDR1 as SNHLY and CDR2 as FYNNEI. This CDR3 is 14 amino acids long. The CDR3 DNA follows: TGTGCCAGCAGCGGACAGGGTAGAACAGATACGCAGTATTTT. Its protein product is CASSGQGRTDTQYF.

V gene TRBV19 combines with J gene TRBJ2-2; D not certain. This CDR3 contains 15 residues. The germline CDR1 and CDR2 sequences are LNHDA and SQIVND (reference sequence). The V end lost 1 base, the J end lost 2 bases, and 8 bases lay between the germline ends. The CDR3 region has the DNA TGTGCCAGTAGTATAGGGAACAGTAACACCGGGGAGCTGTTTTTT. It translates to CASSIGNSNTGELFF.

This clone has a single count. The chain employs TRBV9 and TRBJ2-7, with 9 nucleotides matching TRBD2. CDR3 size: 16 residues. Germline V gene sequence: CDR1 SGDLS, CDR2 YYNGEE. V trimming: 0 bases; J trimming: 3 bases; junction bases outside the gene matches: 7. The CDR3 bases are TGTGCCAGCAGCGTAGGGATAGCGGGAGTGGGCTACGAGCAGTACTTC. It translates to CASSVGIAGVGYEQYF.

The rearrangement uses TRBV28 and TRBJ1-5, with 9 positions matching TRBD1. There are 15 residues in the CDR3. CDR1 and CDR2 (germline): MDHEN, SYDVKM. V gave up 6 bases and J gave up 1 base; unmatched junction bases: 4. Here the CDR3 DNA reads TGTGCCAGCAGCGGGACAGGGTTGAGCAATCAGCCCCAGCATTTT. As protein: CASSGTGLSNQPQHF.

This clone appeared once. The chain links TRBV2 to TRBJ1-2; 8 bases match TRBD1. CDR3 length: 15 residues. V lost 2 bases to trimming and J lost 0 bases; unmatched junction nucleotides: 2. Germline loops: CDR1 SNHLY, CDR2 FYNNEI. The CDR3 sequence is CASSERGQANYGYTF. The DNA for the CDR3 is TGTGCCAGCAGTGAACGGGGACAGGCTAACTATGGCTACACCTTC.

This clone appeared once. The V and J genes are TRBV18 and TRBJ2-5, with 11 bases identical to TRBD2. Germline CDR1 is KGHSH and CDR2 is LQKENI. The J segment lost 7 bases and the V segment lost 3 bases, leaving 7 bases of the junction unmatched. CDR3 size: 15 residues. The CDR3 spells CASSPPGLAAATQYF. The CDR3 DNA reads TGTGCCAGCTCACCGCCGGGACTAGCGGCAGCGACCCAGTACTTC.

This clone was counted only a few times. The rearrangement joins TRBV6-5 to TRBJ1-2; D is unresolved. Germline V CDR1 and CDR2: MNHEY, SVGAGI. The V end lost 7 bases, the J end lost 2 bases, and 8 bases lay between the germline ends. CDR3 length equals 12 residues. This CDR3 is CASTKGNYGYTF. The CDR3 DNA reads as TGTGCCAGCACGAAAGGGAACTATGGCTACACCTTC.